This TCR beta chain stems from a study of vaccination and CD4 T cells after COVID-19 (dated 2022 in TCRdb). Background on the whole study: Six males and four females were included in the convalescent cohort, with two Hispanic individuals, seven Caucasians, two Asians and one multiracial person represented. Two doses of either the Pfizer-BioNTech BNT162b2 vaccine (n=8) or the Moderna mRNA-1273 vaccine (n=2) were administered to participants. Post-COVID blood samples from convalescent patients were collected a median of approximately 100 days after diagnosis, with a range of roughly 30 to 170 days. Post-vaccine blood samples were taken a median of around 77 days after the second vaccine dose, with a range of roughly 13 to 250 days. Overlapping spike peptide pools from SARS-CoV-2 and from the common cold coronaviruses HCoV-NL63, HCoV-OC43 and HCoV-229E were used as culture stimuli. As controls, cultures received a CEFX viral epitope pool (the positive control), an HIV-1 Nef peptide pool (the negative control), or no peptide at all. The spike-specific CD4+ TCR repertoire was compared before and after mRNA vaccination in approximately 9 COVID-19 convalescent patients and a handful of infection-naive healthy vaccine recipients. In an earlier paper using these donors, memory CD4+ T cell crossreactivity between SARS-CoV-2 and common cold coronavirus spike proteins was assessed at the TCR clonotype level. Beyond this particular receptor, the publication reports: Relatively few convalescent patients were included in the study, and early timepoints after natural infection were not analyzed. Among convalescent patients, a median about 90% of the SARS-CoV-2-reactive clones seen after vaccination appeared only after vaccination, which suggests priming specific to the vaccine. Of the vaccine-specific clones in convalescent patients, 304 of 307, or nearly all, reacted only to SARS-CoV-2 spike and did not cross-react with common cold coronaviruses. The median count of SARS-CoV-2-reactive clonotypes went up from 20 to 25 after infection to about 40 after vaccination, although the change was not significant.

This clonotype occurred a few times. Its binding antigen is unknown. No quality values exist for individual bases; no much larger clone is one base distant. Reading the germline V gene (reference sequence) gives CDR1 LNHDA and CDR2 SQIVND. Inclusive of the bounding cysteine and phenylalanine, the CDR3 is 14 residues long. Only CDR3 DNA remains: 42 bases, in frame from the first base. V and J lose 3 bases and 4 bases, and a span of 13 bases separates them. Library preparation employed PCR. At the Johns Hopkins FTIC core, DNA from the cultured CD4+ T cells underwent TCR sequencing with the Oncomine TCR Beta short-read assay. The QIAamp micro DNA kit was used to extract genomic DNA from the cultured CD4+ T cells. Oncomine TCR Beta libraries from cultured CD4+ T cells were pooled with unique dual indexes and sequenced on an Illumina iSeq 100. The original methods were these. Non-productive sequences were removed, and CDR3s not starting with C, not ending with F or W, or shorter than 7 amino acids were discarded. Antigen-specific clonotypes were identified with the MANAFEST web application by comparing peptide-stimulated wells with reference and other culture wells. To be called positive, a clone needed an FDR below 0.05, an odds ratio above 5, and a productive frequency above 0.1% in at least two of three replicate wells. Cross-reactive clonotypes were defined as significantly expanded in both SARS-CoV-2 spike wells and at least one common cold coronavirus spike condition. CDR3 homology was assessed with Levenshtein distances (stringdist) and unrooted phylogenetic trees (ape) in R version 3.6.1. TCRdb passed the public sequencing reads through fastp at Q25 and MiXCR, retaining productive beta sequences. Rows merge per CDR3 protein into single entries with the most common DNA and genes. TCRdb, not the original authors, processed these V and J calls. For this sample the table gives fewer than 10,000 distinct CDR3 sequences, of which 30% to 40% were detected only once. The ten largest clonotypes hold 20% to 25% of the sample.

The intended sense of this specimen's treatment or condition label: 10-day PBMC culture with coronavirus spike peptide pools or control peptides (ViraFEST assay). CD4+ T cells from unexposed donors were collected before the COVID-19 pandemic (2011-2018). The ViraFEST assay, used in the study, expanded antigen-specific T cells with peptide pools and then identified the expanded clonotypes through TCR sequencing. Each well held two million PBMCs cultured with roughly 10 ug/ml peptide pools in IMDM containing around 5% human AB serum and about 10 IU/ml IL-2. On days 3 and 7, half of the culture medium was replaced with fresh IL-2-containing medium. After around 10 days of culture, CD4+ T cells were isolated by negative selection with the EasySep CD4+ T cell isolation kit. Unexposed donor CD4+ T cells were tested for reactivity to SARS-CoV-2 S and N and four common cold coronavirus spike pools, as cell number allowed. PBMCs were separated from whole blood using Ficoll-Paque Plus gradient centrifugation and then either used fresh or cryopreserved at -140C. In general, triplicate wells were set up for every culture condition. Leukapheresis product for the unexposed donors was bought commercially.

This receptor chain uses TRBV19 and TRBJ2-7; TRBD1 is a weak D gene call, 5 bases matching. The sequence was collected from a human donor in good health. Material for sequencing was CD4+ T cells from blood, cultured in vitro. The CDR3 amino acid sequence is: CASSIGADRYEQYF. The nucleotide sequence reads as follows: TGTGCCAGTAGTATTGGGGCTGACCGATACGAGCAGTACTTC.